This T cell receptor (beta chain) was profiled in a study of T cells in Graves' hyperthyroidism and ophthalmopathy. Across the study: Peripheral blood draws took place at initial diagnosis, ahead of any treatment. General study points: Most clonotypes that expanded in the thyroid above 0.001 also showed up in blood.

Absent ophthalmopathy progression within 18 months defined stable Graves' hyperthyroidism. Each 10 ml fresh peripheral blood draw supplied the PBMCs. This clonotype came up a few times. Its target is not known. TCR beta CDR3 regions were amplified from RNA. HTBI primers were employed in a first-round RT-PCR of the TCR CDR3. Via MiXCR, TCRdb re-called the multiplex PCR reads, giving one row per CDR3 protein. The sample shows under 700,000 distinct CDR3 sequences, over 15% of them seen only once. The ends lost 4 bases at V and 8 bases at J; junction bases unmatched: 8. From germline, CDR1 is SEHNR and CDR2 FQNEAQ (reference sequence). The CDR3 consists of 15 residues.

This TCR was sampled from a woman under 30 with Graves' hyperthyroidism. Sequenced: blood. V is TRBV7-9 and J is TRBJ1-2; 12 positions match TRBD1. The CDR3 DNA reads TGTGCCAGCAGCTCATCGGGACAGGGGGCGAGAGGCTACACCTTC. It yields the protein CASSSSGQGARGYTF.